This T cell receptor (beta chain) was recorded in a study of metastatic and nonmetastatic thyroid tumors. Whole-study context: The authors compared repertoires across blood and tumor or nodule tissue from malignant and benign thyroid patients. Study findings and constraints: Across blood and tumor, TCR beta diversity in malignant thyroid tumors was reportedly significantly higher than in benign nodules.

How the authors handled the data: Building a distant-metastasis classifier for papillary thyroid cancer drew on CDR3 differences across clinicopathological groups. TCRdb reanalyzed the PCR reads with MiXCR. For this entry, the V and J calls and clone size follow TCRdb and not the study's own pipeline. Among just over 15,000 clones listed, around 25% were seen once. Comments on this clone: As yet, its antigen is unknown.

Trimming took off 0 bases at V and 14 bases at J, with 15 bases between the two ends. CDR1 and CDR2 from the germline V gene are SGHDT and YYEEEE. This CDR3 region has 13 residues. Thyroid surgery took place with no prior treatment in any patient. The source of this sequence is a female donor with papillary thyroid cancer or a benign thyroid nodule (not recorded which). Some clones in this sample may be carry-over from other donors' samples. The sample consisted of tumor tissue. This sequence joins TRBV5-6 and TRBJ2-1; weak D call: TRBD2 (6 bases). DNA of the CDR3: TGTGCCAGCAGCTTGGCCGGGGAGGCGGAGAAGTTCTTC. Amino acids: CASSLAGEAEKFF. Filled out from reference TRBV5-6 and TRBJ2-1, the complete variable domain reads DAGVTQSPTHLIKTRGQQVTLRCSPKSGHDTVSWYQQALGQGPQFIFQYYEEEERQRGNFPDRFSGHQFPNYSSELNVNALLLGDSALYLCASSLAGEAEKFFGPGTRLTVL.